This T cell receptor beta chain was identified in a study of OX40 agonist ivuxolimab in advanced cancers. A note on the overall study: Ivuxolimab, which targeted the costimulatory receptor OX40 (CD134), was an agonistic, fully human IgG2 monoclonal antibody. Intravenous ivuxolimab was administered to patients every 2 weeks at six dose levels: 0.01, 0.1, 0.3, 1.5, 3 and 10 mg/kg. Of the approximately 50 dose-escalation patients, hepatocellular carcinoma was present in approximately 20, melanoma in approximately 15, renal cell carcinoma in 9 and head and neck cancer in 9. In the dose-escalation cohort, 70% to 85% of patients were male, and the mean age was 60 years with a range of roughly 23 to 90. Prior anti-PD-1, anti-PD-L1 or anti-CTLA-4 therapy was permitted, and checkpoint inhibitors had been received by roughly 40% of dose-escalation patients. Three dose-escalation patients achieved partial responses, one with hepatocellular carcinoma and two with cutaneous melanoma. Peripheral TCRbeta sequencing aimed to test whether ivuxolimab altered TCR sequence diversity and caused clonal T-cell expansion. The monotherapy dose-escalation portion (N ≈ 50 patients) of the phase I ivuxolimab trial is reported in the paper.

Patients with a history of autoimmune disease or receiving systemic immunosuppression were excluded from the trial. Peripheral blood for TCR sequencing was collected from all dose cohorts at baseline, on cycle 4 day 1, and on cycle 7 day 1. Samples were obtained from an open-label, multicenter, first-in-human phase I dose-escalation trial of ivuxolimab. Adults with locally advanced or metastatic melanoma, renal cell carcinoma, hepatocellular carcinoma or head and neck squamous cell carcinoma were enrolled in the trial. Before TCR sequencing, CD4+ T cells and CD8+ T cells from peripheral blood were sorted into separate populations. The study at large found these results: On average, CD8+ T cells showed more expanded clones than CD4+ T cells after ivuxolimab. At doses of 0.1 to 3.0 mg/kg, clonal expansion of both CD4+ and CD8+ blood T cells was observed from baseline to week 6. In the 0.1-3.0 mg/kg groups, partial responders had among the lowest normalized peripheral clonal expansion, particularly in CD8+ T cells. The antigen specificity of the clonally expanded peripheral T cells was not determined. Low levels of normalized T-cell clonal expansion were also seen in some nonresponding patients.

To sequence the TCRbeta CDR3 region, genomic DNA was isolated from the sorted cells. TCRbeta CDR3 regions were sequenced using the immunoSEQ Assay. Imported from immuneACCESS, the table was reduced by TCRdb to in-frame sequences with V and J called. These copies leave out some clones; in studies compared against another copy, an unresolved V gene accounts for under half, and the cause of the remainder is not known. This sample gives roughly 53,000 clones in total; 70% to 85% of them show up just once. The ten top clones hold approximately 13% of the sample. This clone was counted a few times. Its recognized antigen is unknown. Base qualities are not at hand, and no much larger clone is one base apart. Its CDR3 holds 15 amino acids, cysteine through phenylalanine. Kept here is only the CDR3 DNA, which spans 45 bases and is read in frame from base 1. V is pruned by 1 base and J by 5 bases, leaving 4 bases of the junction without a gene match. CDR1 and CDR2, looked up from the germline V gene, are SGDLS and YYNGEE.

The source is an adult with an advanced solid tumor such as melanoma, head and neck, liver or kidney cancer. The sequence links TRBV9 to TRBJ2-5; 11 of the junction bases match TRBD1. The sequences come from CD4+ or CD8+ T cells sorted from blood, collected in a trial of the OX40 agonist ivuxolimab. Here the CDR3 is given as CASSVYRDRGETQYF. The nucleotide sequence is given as TGTGCCAGCAGCGTATACCGGGACAGGGGGGAGACCCAGTACTTC.